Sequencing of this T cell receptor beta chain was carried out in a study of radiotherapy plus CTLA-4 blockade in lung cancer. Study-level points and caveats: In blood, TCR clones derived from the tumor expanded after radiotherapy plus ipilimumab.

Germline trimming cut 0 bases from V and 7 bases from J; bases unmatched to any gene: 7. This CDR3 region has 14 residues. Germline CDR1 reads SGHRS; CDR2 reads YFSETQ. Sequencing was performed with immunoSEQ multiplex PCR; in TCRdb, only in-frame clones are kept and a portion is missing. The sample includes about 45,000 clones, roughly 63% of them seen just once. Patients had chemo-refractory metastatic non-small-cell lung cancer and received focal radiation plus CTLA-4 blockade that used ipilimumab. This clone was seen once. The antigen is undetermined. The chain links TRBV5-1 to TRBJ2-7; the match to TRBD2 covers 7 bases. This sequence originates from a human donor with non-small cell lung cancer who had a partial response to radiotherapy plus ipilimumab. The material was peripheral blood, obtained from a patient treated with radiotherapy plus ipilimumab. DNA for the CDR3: TGCGCCAGCAGCTTGGTCGGGGGGTCGGGGGAGCAGTACTTC. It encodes CASSLVGGSGEQYF.